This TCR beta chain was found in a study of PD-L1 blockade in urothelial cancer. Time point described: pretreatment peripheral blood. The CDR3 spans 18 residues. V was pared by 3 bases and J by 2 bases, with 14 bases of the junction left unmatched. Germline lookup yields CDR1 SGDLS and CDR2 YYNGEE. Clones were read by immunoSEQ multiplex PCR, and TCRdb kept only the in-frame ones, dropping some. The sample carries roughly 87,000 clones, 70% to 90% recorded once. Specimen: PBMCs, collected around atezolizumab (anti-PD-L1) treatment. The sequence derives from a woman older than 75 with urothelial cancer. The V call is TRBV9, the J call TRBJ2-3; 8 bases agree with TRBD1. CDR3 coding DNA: TGTGCCAGCAGCGCTAGCCGACAGGGGCTCCGGATCACAGATACGCAGTATTTT. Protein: CASSASRQGLRITDTQYF. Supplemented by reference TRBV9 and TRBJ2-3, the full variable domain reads DSGVTQTPKHLITATGQRVTLRCSPRSGDLSVYWYQQSLDQGLQFLIQYYNGEERAKGNILERFSAQQFPDLHSELNLSSLELGDSALYFCASSASRQGLRITDTQYFGPGTRLTVL.